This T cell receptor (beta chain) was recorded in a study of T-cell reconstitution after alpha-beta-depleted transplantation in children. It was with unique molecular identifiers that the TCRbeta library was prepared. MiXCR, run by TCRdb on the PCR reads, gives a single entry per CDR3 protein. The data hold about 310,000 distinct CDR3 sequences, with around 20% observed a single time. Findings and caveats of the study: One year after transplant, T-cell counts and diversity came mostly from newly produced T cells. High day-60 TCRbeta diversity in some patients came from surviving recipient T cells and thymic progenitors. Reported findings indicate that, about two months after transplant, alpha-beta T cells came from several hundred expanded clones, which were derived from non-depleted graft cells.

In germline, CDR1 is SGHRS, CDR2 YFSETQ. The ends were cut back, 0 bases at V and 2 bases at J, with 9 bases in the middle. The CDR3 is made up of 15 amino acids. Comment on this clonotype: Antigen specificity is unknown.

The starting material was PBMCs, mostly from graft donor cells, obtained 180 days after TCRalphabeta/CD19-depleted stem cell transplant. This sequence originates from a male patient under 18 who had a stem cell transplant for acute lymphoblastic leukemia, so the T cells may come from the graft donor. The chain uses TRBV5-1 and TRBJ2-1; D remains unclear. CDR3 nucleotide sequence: TGCGCCAGCAGCTTGGTGTCAGCGCCCTACAATGAGCAGTTCTTC. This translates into CASSLVSAPYNEQFF. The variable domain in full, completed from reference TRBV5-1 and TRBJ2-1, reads KAGVTQTPRYLIKTRGQQVTLSCSPISGHRSVSWYQQTPGQGLQFLFEYFSETQRNKGNFPGRFSGRQFSNSRSEMNVSTLELGDSALYLCASSLVSAPYNEQFFGPGTRLTVL.